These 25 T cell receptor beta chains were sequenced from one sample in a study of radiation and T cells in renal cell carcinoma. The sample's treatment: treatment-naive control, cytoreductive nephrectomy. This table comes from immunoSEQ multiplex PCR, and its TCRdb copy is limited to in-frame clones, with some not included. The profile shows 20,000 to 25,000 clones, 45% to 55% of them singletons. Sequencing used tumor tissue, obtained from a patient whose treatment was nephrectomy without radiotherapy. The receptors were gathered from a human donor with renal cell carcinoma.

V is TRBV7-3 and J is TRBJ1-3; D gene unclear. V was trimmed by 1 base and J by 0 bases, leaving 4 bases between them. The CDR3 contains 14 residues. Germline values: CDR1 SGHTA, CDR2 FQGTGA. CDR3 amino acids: CASSLSSSGNTIYF. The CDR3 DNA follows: TGTGCCAGCAGCTTAAGTAGCTCTGGAAACACCATATATTTT.

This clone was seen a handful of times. The CDR3 spells CSVARTGDTEAFF. In DNA form, the CDR3 reads TGCAGCGTGGCGAGGACAGGGGACACTGAAGCTTTCTTT. The chain combines TRBV29-1 with TRBJ1-1; 9 nucleotides match TRBD1. The CDR3 is 13 amino acids. J gave up 3 bases and V 6 bases, and 5 bases lay outside the gene matches. CDR1 and CDR2 from the germline V gene are SQVTM and ANQGSEA.

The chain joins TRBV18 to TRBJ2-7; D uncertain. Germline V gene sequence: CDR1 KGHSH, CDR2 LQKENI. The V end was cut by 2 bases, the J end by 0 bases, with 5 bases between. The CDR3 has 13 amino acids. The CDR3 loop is CASSPRASYEQYF. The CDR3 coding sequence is TGTGCCAGCTCACCAAGAGCCTCCTACGAGCAGTACTTC.

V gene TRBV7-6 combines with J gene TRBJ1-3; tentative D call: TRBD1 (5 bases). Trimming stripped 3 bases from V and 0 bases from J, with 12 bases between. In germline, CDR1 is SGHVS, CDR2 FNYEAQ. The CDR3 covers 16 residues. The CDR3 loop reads CASSFFSGNSGNTIYF. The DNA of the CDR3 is TGTGCCAGCAGCTTTTTTTCAGGGAACTCTGGAAACACCATATATTTT. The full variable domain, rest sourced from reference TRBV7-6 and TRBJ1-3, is GAGVSQSPRYKVTKRGQDVALRCDPISGHVSLYWYRQALGQGPEFLTYFNYEAQQDKSGLPNDRFSAERPEGSISTLTIQRTEQRDSAMYRCASSFFSGNSGNTIYFGEGSWLTVV.

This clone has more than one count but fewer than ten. The CDR3 is CASSYRTGRITEAFF. CDR3 in DNA: TGCGCCAGCAGCTATAGGACAGGGAGGATAACCGAAGCTTTCTTT. V and J are TRBV5-1 and TRBJ1-1, with 8 bases aligning to TRBD1. This CDR3 spans 15 amino acids. The trim removed 3 bases at V and 8 bases at J, leaving 12 bases unmatched. Germline V CDR1 and CDR2: SGHRS, YFSETQ.

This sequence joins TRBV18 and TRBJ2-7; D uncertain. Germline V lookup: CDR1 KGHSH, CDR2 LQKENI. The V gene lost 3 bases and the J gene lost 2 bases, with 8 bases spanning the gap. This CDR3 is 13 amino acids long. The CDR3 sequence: CASSPATAYEQYF. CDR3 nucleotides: TGTGCCAGCTCACCTGCAACCGCCTACGAGCAGTACTTC. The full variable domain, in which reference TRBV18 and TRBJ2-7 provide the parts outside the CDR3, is NAGVMQNPRHLVRRRGQEARLRCSPMKGHSHVYWYRQLPEEGLKFMVYLQKENIIDESGMPKERFSAEFPKEGPSILRIQQVVRGDSAAYFCASSPATAYEQYFGPGTRLTVT.

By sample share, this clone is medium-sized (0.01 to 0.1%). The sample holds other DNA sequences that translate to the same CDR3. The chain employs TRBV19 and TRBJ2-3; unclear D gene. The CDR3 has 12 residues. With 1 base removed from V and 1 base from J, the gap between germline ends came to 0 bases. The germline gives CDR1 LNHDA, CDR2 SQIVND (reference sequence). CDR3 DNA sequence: TGTGCCAGTAGTATAGGCACAGATACGCAGTATTTT. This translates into CASSIGTDTQYF.

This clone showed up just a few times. CDR3 residues: CASSLRRENSGNTIYF. CDR3 coding DNA: TGTGCCAGCAGCTTGAGAAGAGAGAACTCTGGAAACACCATATATTTT. The chain is built from TRBV5-6 and TRBJ1-3; D is undetermined. The germline V and J ends were trimmed by 1 base and 0 bases, with 11 bases remaining between them. CDR1 and CDR2 from the germline V gene are SGHDT and YYEEEE. The CDR3 is 16 amino acids.

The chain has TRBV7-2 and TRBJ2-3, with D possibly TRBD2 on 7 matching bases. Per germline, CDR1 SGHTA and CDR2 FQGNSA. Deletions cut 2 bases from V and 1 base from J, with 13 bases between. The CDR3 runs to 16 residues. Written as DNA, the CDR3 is TGTGCCAGCAGCTTAAAGGGGGGGGGCGGCACAGATACGCAGTATTTT. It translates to CASSLKGGGGTDTQYF.

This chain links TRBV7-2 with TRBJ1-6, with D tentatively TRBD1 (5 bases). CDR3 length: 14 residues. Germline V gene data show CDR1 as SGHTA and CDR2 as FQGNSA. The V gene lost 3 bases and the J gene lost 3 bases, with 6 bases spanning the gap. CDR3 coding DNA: TGTGCCAGCAGCTTTGACAGCTATAATTCACCCCTCCACTTT. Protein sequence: CASSFDSYNSPLHF.

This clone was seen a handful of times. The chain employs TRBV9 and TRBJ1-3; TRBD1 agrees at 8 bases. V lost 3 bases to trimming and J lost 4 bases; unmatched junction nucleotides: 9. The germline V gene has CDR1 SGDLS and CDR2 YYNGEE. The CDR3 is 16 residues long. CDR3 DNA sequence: TGTGCCAGCAGCGCACCAGGGGGCCCATCAGGAAACACCATATATTTT. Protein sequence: CASSAPGGPSGNTIYF.

The CDR3 DNA is TGTGCCTGGTCGACACCCAATCAGCCCCAGCATTTT. This sequence encodes CAWSTPNQPQHF. This sequence joins TRBV30 and TRBJ1-5; no definite D call. V was shortened by 5 bases and J by 3 bases, with 8 bases between the two germline ends. CDR3 length: 12 residues. The germline gives CDR1 GTSNPN, CDR2 SVGIG (reference sequence).

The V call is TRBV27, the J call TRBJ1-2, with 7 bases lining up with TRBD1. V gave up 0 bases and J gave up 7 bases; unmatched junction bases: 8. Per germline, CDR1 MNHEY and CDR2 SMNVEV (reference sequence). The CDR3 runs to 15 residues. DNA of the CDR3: TGTGCCAGCAGTTTATCCGGAGGGGGCGCGCGTGGCTACACCTTC. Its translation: CASSLSGGGARGYTF.

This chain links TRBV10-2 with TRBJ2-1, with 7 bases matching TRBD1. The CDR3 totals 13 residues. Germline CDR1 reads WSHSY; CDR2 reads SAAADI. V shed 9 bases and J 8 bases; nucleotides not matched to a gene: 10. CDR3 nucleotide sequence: TGCGCCAGTAGGGGGCTAGGCTTCGATGAGCAGTTCTTC. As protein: CASRGLGFDEQFF.

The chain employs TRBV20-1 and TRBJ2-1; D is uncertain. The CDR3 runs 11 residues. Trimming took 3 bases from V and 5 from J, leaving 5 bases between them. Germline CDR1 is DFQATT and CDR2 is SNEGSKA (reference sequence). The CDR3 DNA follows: TGCAGTGCTAGCCAAAACAATGAGCAGTTCTTC. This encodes CSASQNNEQFF.

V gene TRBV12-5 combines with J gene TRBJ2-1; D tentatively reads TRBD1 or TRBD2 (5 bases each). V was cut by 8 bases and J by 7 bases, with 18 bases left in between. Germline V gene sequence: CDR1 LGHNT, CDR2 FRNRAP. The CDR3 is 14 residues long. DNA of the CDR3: TGTGCTAGTTTGGTGGGGCTAGCTGGTAATGAGCAGTTCTTC. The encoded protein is CASLVGLAGNEQFF. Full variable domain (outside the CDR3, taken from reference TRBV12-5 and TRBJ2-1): DARVTQTPRHKVTEMGQEVTMRCQPILGHNTVFWYRQTMMQGLELLAYFRNRAPLDDSGMPKDRFSAEMPDATLATLKIQPSEPRDSAVYFCASLVGLAGNEQFFGPGTRLTVL.

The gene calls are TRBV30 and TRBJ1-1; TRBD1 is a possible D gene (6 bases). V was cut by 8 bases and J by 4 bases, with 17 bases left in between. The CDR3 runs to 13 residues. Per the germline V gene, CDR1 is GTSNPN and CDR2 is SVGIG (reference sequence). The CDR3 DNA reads TGTGCCAGTACAGGGATGTGGACCACTGAAGCTTTCTTT. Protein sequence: CASTGMWTTEAFF. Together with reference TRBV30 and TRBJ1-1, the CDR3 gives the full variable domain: SQTIHQWPATLVQPVGSPLSLECTVEGTSNPNLYWYRQAAGRGLQLLFYSVGIGQISSEVPQNLSASRPQDRQFILSSKKLLLSDSGFYLCASTGMWTTEAFFGQGTRLTVV.

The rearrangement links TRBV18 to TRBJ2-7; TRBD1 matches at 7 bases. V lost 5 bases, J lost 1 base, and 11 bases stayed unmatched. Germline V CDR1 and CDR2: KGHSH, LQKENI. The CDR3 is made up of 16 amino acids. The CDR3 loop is CASSSDRHTLSYEQYF. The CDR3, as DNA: TGTGCCAGCTCATCGGACAGGCACACCCTATCCTACGAGCAGTACTTC.

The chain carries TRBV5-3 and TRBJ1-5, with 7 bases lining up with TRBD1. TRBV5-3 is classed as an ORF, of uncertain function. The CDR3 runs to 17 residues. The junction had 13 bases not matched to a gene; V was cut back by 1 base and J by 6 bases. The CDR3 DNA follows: TGTGCCAGAAGCTTGCCGATTCGACAGGGTAGGACTCAGCCCCAGCATTTT. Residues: CARSLPIRQGRTQPQHF.

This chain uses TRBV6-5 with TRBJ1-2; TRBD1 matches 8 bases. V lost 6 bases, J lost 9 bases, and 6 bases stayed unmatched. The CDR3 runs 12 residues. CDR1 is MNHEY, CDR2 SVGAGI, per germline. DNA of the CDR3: TGTGCCAGCAGGCTAACAGGGGGTAGCTACACCTTC. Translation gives CASRLTGGSYTF.

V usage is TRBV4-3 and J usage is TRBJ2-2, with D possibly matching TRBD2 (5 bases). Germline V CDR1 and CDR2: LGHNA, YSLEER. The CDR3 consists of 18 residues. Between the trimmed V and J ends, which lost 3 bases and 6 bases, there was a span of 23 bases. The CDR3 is CASSQRARGSVVSGELFF. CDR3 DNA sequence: TGCGCCAGCAGCCAGAGGGCACGCGGCTCGGTAGTATCCGGGGAGCTGTTTTTT.

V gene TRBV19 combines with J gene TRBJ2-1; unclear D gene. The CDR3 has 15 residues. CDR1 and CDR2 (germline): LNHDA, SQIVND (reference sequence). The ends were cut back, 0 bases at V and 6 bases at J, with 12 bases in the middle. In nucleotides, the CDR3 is TGTGCCAGTAGTATAGAGGGCACCTCAAGCAATGAGCAGTTCTTC. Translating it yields CASSIEGTSSNEQFF.

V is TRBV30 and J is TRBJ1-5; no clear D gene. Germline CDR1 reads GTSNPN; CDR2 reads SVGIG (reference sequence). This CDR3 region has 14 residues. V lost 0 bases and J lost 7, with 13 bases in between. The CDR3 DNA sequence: TGTGCCTGGAGTGTAGAAGGGTTCTGGCAGCCCCAGCATTTT. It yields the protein CAWSVEGFWQPQHF.

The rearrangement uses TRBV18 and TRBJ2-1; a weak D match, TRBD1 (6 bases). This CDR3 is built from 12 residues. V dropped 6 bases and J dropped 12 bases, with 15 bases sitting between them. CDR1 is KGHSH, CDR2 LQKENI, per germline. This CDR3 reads CASSPNRAGQFF. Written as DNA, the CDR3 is TGTGCCAGCTCCCCAAACAGGGCGGGGCAGTTCTTC.

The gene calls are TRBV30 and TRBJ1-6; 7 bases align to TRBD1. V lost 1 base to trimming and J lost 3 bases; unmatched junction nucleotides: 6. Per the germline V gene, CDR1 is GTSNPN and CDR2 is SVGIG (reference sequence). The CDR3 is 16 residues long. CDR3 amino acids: CAWSDRQGIYNSPLHF. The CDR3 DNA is TGTGCCTGGAGTGACCGACAGGGAATCTATAATTCACCCCTCCACTTT. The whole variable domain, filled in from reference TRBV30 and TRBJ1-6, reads SQTIHQWPATLVQPVGSPLSLECTVEGTSNPNLYWYRQAAGRGLQLLFYSVGIGQISSEVPQNLSASRPQDRQFILSSKKLLLSDSGFYLCAWSDRQGIYNSPLHFGNGTRLTVT.